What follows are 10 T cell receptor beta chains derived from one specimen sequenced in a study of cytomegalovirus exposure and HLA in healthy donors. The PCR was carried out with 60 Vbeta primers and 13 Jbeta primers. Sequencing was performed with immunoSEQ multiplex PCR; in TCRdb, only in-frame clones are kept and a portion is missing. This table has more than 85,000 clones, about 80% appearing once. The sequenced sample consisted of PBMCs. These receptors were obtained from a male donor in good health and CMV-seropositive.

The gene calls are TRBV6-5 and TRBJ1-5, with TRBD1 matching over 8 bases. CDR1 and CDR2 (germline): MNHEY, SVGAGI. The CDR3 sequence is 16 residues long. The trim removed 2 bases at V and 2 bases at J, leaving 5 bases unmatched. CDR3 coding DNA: TGTGCCAGCAGTTACGCCACGGGACAGGGCAATCAGCCCCAGCATTTT. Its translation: CASSYATGQGNQPQHF.

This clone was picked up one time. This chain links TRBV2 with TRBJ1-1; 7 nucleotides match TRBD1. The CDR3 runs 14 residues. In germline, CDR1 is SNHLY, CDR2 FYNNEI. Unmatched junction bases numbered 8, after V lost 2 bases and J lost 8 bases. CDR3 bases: TGTGCCAGCAGTGAATCCCCGGGACAGATAGAAGCTTTCTTT. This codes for CASSESPGQIEAFF.

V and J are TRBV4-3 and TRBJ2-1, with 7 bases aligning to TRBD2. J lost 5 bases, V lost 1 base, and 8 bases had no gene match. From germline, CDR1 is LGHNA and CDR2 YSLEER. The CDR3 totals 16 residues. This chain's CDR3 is CASSQVGGLTNNEQFF. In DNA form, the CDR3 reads TGCGCCAGCAGCCAAGTTGGGGGACTAACAAACAATGAGCAGTTCTTC.

CDR3 nucleotides: TGCGCCAGCAGCTTGGCTTCGGGTACCGGGACAGGAGGTGATGGCTACACCTTC. Amino acid sequence: CASSLASGTGTGGDGYTF. The chain couples TRBV5-1 to TRBJ1-2; 8 bases map to TRBD1. This CDR3 has 18 residues. V was clipped by 0 bases and J by 6 bases; unmatched bases: 16. Germline V gene sequence: CDR1 SGHRS, CDR2 YFSETQ.

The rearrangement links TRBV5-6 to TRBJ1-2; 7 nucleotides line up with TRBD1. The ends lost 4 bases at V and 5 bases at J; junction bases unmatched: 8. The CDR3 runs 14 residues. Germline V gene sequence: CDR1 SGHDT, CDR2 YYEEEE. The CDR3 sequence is CASSPGQEWYGYTF. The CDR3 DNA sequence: TGTGCCAGCAGCCCCGGACAGGAGTGGTATGGCTACACCTTC.

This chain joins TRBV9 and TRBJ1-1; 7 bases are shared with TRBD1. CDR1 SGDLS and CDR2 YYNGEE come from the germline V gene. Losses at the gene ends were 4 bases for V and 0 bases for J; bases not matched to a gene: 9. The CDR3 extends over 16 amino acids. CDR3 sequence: CASSPKGDRVNTEAFF. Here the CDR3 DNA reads TGTGCCAGCAGCCCCAAGGGGGACAGAGTGAACACTGAAGCTTTCTTT.

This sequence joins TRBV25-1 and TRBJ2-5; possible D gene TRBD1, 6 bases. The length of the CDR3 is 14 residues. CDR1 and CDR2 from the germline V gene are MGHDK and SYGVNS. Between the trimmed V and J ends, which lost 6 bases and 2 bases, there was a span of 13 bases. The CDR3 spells CASSPRTAQETQYF. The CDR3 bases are TGTGCCAGCAGCCCTCGGACAGCTCAAGAGACCCAGTACTTC.

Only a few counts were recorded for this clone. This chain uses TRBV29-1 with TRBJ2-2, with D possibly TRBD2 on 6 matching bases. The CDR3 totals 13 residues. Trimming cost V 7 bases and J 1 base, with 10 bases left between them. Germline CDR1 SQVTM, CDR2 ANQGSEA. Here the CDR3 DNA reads TGCAGCGCCGGGACTGAGAACACCGGGGAGCTGTTTTTT. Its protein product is CSAGTENTGELFF.

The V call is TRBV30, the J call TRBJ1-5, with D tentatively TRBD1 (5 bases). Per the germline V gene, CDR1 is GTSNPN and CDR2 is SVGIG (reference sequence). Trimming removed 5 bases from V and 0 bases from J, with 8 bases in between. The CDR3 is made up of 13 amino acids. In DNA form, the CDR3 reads TGTGCCTGGGGGGCTTCTAGCAATCAGCCCCAGCATTTT. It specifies CAWGASSNQPQHF.

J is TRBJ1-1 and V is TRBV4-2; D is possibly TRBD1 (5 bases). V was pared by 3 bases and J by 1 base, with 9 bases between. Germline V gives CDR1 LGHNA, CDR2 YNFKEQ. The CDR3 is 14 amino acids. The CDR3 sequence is CASSHRDRNTEAFF. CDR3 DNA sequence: TGTGCCAGCAGCCACCGCGACAGGAACACTGAAGCTTTCTTT.